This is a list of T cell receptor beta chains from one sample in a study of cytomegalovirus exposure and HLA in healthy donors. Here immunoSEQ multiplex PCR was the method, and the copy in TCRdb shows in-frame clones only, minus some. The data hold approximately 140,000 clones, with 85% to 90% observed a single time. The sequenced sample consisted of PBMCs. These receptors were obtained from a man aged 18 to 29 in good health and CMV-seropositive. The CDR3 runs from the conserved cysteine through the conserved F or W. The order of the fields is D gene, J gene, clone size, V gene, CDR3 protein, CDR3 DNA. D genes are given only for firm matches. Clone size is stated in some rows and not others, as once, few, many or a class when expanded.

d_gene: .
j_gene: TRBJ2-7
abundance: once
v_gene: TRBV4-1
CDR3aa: CASSHPPWALLGVYEQYF
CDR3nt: TGCGCCAGCAGCCATCCCCCCTGGGCACTCCTGGGTGTTTACGAGCAGTACTTC

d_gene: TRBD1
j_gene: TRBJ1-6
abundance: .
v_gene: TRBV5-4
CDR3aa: CASRRDSYNSPLHF
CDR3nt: TGTGCCAGCAGACGGGACAGCTATAATTCACCCCTCCACTTT

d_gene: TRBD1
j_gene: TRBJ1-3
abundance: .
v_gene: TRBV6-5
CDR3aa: CASSWDRYSGNTIYF
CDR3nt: TGTGCCAGCAGTTGGGACAGGTACTCTGGAAACACCATATATTTT

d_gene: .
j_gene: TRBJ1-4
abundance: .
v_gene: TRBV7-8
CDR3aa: CASSFGQSNEKLFF
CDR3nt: TGTGCCAGCAGCTTTGGGCAGTCGAATGAAAAACTGTTTTTT

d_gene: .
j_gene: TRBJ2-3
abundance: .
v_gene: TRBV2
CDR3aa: CATVAGKEADTQYF
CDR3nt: TGTGCCACCGTGGCAGGGAAGGAAGCAGATACGCAGTATTTT

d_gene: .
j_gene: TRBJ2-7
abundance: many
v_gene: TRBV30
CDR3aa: CAWRGRGRHEQYF
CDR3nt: TGTGCCTGGAGAGGCAGGGGGAGGCACGAGCAGTACTTC

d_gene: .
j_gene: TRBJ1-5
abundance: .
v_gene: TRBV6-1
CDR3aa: CASSEWVRQDNQPQHF
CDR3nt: TGTGCCAGCAGTGAGTGGGTTCGACAGGACAATCAGCCCCAGCATTTT

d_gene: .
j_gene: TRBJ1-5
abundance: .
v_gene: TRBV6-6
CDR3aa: CASSYRGQEGQPQHF
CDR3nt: TGTGCCAGCAGTTACAGGGGACAAGAGGGTCAGCCCCAGCATTTT

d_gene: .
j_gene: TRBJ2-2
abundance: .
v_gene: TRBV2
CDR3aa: CASTGFTGELFF
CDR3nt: TGTGCCAGCACGGGTTTCACCGGGGAGCTGTTTTTT

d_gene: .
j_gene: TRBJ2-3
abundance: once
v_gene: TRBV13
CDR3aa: CASSLLGPSTDTQYF
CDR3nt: TGTGCCTCGAGTCTGTTGGGGCCTAGCACAGATACGCAGTATTTT

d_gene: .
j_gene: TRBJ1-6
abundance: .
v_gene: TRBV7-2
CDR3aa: CASNLQGSYNSPLHF
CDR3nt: TGTGCCAGCAACTTACAGGGCTCCTATAATTCACCCCTCCACTTT

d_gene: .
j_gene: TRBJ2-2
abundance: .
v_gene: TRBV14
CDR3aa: CASSQDLWAGSGELFF
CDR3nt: TGTGCCAGCAGCCAAGATCTGTGGGCGGGCTCCGGGGAGCTGTTTTTT

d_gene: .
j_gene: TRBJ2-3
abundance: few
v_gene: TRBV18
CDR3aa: CASSLMAGTTDTQYF
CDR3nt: TGTGCCAGCTCACTGATGGCGGGGACCACAGATACGCAGTATTTT

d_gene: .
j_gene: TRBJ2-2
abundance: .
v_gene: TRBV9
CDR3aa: CASSVGGATGELFF
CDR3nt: TGTGCCAGCAGCGTAGGGGGAGCAACCGGGGAGCTGTTTTTT

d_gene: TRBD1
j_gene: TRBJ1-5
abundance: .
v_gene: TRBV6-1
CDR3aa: CASSAGTGGGQPQHF
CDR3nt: TGTGCCAGCAGTGCCGGGACAGGGGGCGGTCAGCCCCAGCATTTT

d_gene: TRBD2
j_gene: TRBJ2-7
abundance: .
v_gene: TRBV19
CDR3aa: CASSTVGLAGSSYEQYF
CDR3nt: TGTGCCAGTAGTACGGTCGGACTAGCGGGGAGCTCCTACGAGCAGTACTTC

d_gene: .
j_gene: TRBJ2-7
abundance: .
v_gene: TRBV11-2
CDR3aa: CASSLTVAYEQYF
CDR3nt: TGTGCCAGCAGCTTAACAGTTGCCTACGAGCAGTACTTC

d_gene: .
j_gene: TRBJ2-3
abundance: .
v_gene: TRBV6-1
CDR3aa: CASSEKGGRDADTQYF
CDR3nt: TGTGCCAGCAGTGAAAAAGGCGGCAGGGATGCAGATACGCAGTATTTT

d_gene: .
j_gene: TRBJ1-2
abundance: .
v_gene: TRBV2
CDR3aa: CASSDPNNYGYTF
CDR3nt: TGTGCCAGCAGTGATCCCAATAACTATGGCTACACCTTC

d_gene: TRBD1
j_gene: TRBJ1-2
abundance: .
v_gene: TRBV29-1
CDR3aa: CSVTGTGYGYTF
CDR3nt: TGCAGCGTTACCGGGACAGGATATGGCTACACCTTC

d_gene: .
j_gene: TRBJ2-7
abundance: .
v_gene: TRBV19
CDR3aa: CASSIKGVAFPGVYEQYF
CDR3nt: TGTGCCAGTAGTATAAAGGGGGTGGCGTTTCCTGGGGTCTACGAGCAGTACTTC

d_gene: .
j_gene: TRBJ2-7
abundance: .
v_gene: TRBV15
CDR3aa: CATSRVRDSLAQYF
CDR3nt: TGTGCCACCAGCAGAGTTCGTGACTCACTCGCTCAGTACTTC

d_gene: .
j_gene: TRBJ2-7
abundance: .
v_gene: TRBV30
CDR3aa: CAWSRQGLDEQYF
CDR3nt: TGTGCCTGGAGTAGGCAGGGTCTCGACGAGCAGTACTTC

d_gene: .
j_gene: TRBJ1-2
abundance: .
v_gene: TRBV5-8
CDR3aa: CASSLFPSGSDINGYTF
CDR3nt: TGTGCCAGCAGCTTATTCCCCAGCGGGTCGGATATCAATGGCTACACCTTC

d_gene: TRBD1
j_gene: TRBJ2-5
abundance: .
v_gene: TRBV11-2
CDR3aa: CASSLAPRTGILETQYF
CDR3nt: TGTGCCAGCAGCTTAGCCCCCAGGACAGGGATACTAGAGACCCAGTACTTC

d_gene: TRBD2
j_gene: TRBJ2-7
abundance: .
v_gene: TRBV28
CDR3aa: CASSGGGSYEQYF
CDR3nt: TGTGCCAGCAGTGGCGGGGGATCCTACGAGCAGTACTTC

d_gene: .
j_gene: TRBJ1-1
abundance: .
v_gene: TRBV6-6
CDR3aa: CASSYRGNTEAFF
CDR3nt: TGTGCCAGCAGTTACAGGGGGAACACTGAAGCTTTCTTT

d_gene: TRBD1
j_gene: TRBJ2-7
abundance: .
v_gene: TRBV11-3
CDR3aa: CASSLGTGGFYEQYF
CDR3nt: TGTGCCAGCAGCTTAGGGACAGGGGGCTTCTACGAGCAGTACTTC

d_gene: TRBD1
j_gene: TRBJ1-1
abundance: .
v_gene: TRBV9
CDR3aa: CASSVGGTGASNTEAFF
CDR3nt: TGTGCCAGCAGCGTAGGGGGGACAGGGGCCTCTAACACTGAAGCTTTCTTT

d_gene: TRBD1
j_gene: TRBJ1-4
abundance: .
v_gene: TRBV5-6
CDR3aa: CASSLVSGGGEKLFF
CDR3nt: TGTGCCAGCAGCTTGGTCTCAGGGGGTGGTGAAAAACTGTTTTTT

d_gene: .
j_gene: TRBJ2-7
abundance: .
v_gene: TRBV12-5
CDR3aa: CASGFYSGLPRDYEQYF
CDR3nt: TGTGCTAGTGGTTTTTACTCCGGGCTACCGAGGGACTACGAGCAGTACTTC

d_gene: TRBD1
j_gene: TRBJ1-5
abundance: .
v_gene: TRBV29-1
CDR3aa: CSVTQGAVDQPQHF
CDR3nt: TGCAGCGTCACCCAGGGGGCTGTGGATCAGCCCCAGCATTTT

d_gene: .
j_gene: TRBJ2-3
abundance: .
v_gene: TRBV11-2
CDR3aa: CASSLRLSTDTQYF
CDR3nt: TGTGCCAGCAGCTTGCGCCTCAGCACAGATACGCAGTATTTT

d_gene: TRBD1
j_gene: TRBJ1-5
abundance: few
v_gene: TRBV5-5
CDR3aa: CASSLGTGGRSNQPQHF
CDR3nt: TGTGCCAGCAGCTTGGGAACAGGGGGCCGTAGCAATCAGCCCCAGCATTTT

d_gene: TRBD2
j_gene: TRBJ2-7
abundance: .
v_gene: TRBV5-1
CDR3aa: CASSLGGGILYEQYF
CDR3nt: TGCGCCAGCAGCCTTGGGGGGGGAATCCTCTACGAGCAGTACTTC

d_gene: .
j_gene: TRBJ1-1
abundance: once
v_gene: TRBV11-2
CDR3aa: CASIAWGGNTEAFF
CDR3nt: TGTGCCAGCATCGCCTGGGGGGGGAACACTGAAGCTTTCTTT

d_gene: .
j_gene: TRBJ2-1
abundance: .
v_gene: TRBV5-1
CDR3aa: CASSLERYNEQFF
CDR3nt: TGCGCCAGCAGCTTGGAGCGGTACAATGAGCAGTTCTTC

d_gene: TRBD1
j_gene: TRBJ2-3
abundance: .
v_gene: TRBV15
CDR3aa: CATTDREEADTQYF
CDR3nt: TGTGCCACCACCGACAGGGAAGAGGCAGATACGCAGTATTTT

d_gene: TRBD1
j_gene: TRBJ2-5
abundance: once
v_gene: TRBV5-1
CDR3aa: CASSFFGGQEETQYF
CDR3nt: TGCGCCAGCAGCTTCTTTGGGGGACAGGAAGAGACCCAGTACTTC

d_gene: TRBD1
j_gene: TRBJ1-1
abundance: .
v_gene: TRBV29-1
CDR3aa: CSVEDYQGVGNRNTEAFF
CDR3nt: TGCAGCGTTGAAGACTACCAGGGGGTCGGTAACAGAAACACTGAAGCTTTCTTT

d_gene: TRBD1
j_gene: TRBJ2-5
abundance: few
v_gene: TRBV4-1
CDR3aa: CASRVDREQETQYF
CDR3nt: TGCGCCAGCAGAGTTGACAGGGAACAAGAGACCCAGTACTTC

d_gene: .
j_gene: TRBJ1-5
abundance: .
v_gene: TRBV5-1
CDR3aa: CASSLAGVNQPQHF
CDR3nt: TGCGCCAGCAGCTTGGCGGGGGTCAATCAGCCCCAGCATTTT

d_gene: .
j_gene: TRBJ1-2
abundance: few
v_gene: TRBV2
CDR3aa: CASSDQGYGYTF
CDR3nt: TGTGCCAGCAGTGACCAGGGTTATGGCTACACCTTC

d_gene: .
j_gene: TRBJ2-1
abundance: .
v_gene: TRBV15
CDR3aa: CATSRGRAEYNEQFF
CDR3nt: TGTGCCACCAGCAGAGGGAGGGCAGAATACAATGAGCAGTTCTTC

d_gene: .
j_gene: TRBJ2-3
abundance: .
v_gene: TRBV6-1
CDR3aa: CASSTTGTDTQYF
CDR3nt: TGTGCCAGCAGTACCACAGGGACAGATACGCAGTATTTT

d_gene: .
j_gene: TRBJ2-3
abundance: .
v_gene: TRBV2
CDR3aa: CASSGTDASTDTQYF
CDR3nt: TGTGCCAGCAGTGGGACAGATGCTAGCACAGATACGCAGTATTTT

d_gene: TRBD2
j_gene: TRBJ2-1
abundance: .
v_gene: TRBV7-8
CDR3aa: CASSFHLPSGPFF
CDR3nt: TGTGCCAGCAGCTTCCATCTTCCTAGCGGGCCGTTCTTC

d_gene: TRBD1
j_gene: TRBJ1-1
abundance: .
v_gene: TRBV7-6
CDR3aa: CASSLSLTGGTEAFF
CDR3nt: TGTGCCAGCAGCTTGTCGCTGACAGGGGGCACTGAAGCTTTCTTT

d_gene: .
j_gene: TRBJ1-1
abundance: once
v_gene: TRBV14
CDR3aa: CASSQKTGLNTEAFF
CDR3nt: TGTGCCAGCAGCCAGAAGACAGGTCTGAACACTGAAGCTTTCTTT

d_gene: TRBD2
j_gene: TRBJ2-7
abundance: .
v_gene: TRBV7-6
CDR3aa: CASSPWTSGRDEQYF
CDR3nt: TGTGCCAGCAGCCCATGGACTAGCGGGAGGGACGAGCAGTACTTC

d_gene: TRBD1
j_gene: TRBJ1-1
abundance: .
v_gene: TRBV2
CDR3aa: CASSVGQLTEAFF
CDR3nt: TGTGCCAGCAGTGTGGGACAGCTTACTGAAGCTTTCTTT

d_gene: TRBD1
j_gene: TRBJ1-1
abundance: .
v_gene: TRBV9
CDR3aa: CASSPRDRHLMNTEAFF
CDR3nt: TGTGCCAGCAGCCCCCGGGACAGACACCTGATGAACACTGAAGCTTTCTTT

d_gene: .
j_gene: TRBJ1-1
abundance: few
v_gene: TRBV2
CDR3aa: CASSPGVSNTEAFF
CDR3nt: TGTGCCAGCAGTCCAGGGGTCTCGAACACTGAAGCTTTCTTT

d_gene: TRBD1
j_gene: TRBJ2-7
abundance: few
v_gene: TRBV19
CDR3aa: CARIGDREYEQYF
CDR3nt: TGTGCCAGAATCGGGGACAGGGAGTACGAGCAGTACTTC

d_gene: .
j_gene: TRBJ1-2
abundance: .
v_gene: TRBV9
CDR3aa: CASSVEGALSYTF
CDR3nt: TGTGCCAGCAGCGTAGAGGGAGCCCTCAGCTACACCTTC

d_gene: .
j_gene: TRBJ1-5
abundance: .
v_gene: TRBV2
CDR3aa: CASSRGNNQPQHF
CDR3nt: TGTGCCAGCAGCCGGGGAAACAATCAGCCCCAGCATTTT

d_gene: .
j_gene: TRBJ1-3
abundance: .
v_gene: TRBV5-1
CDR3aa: CASSLGRTWPSGNTIYF
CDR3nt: TGCGCCAGCAGCTTGGGGAGAACTTGGCCCTCTGGAAACACCATATATTTT

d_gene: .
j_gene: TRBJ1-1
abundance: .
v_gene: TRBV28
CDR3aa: CASSLEGPRWAFF
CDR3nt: TGTGCCAGCAGTTTGGAGGGACCTAGGTGGGCTTTCTTT

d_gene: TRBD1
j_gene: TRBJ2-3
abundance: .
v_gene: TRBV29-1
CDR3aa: CSVATGQGASDTQYF
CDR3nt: TGCAGCGTCGCCACGGGACAGGGGGCCTCAGATACGCAGTATTTT

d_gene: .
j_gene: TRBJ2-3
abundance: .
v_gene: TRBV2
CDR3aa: CASSARGDTQYF
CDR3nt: TGTGCCAGCAGTGCTAGGGGAGATACGCAGTATTTT